Each of the 4 T cell receptor beta chains below was sequenced from the same sample in a study of vaccination effects on CD4 cells after COVID-19. Within the ViraFEST assay, antigen-specific CD4+ T cells underwent expansion with viral peptide pools prior to sequencing. The authors isolated CD4+ T cells after roughly eleven days of culture. This individual tested PCR-positive for SARS-CoV-2 infection between March and December 2020. Vaccine administered to participants consisted of two doses of either BNT162b2 or mRNA-1273. No antigen is known for these receptors. The table came from immunoSEQ multiplex PCR; TCRdb's copy has only in-frame clones and leaves some out. The repertoire holds 15,000 to 20,000 clones, with around 76% as singletons. The sequencing here drew on CD4+ T cells from PBMCs cultured with SARS-CoV-2 spike peptides, taken after COVID-19 vaccination. The source of these receptors is a human donor who had a prior SARS-CoV-2 infection.

The CDR3 region is CASTLTDANTEAFF. The DNA for the CDR3 is TGTGCCAGCACCCTGACAGATGCGAACACTGAAGCTTTCTTT. The chain is built from TRBV3-1 (or the pseudogene TRBV3-2) and TRBJ1-1, with D maybe TRBD1 (5 bases). Between the trimmed V and J ends, which lost 7 bases and 1 base, there was a span of 13 bases. CDR1 is LGHDT, CDR2 YNNKEL, per germline (reference sequence). CDR3 length equals 14 residues.

The chain links TRBV5-1 to TRBJ1-2; no clear D gene. V gave up 4 bases and J gave up 1 base, with 8 bases separating them. The CDR3 length is 13 residues. Germline loops: CDR1 SGHRS, CDR2 YFSETQ. CDR3 sequence (DNA): TGCGCCAGCAGCCCCCAGGTTAACTATGGCTACACCTTC. It encodes CASSPQVNYGYTF.

The V and J genes are TRBV2 and TRBJ1-5; D remains ambiguous. V gave up 3 bases and J gave up 4 bases, with 4 bases separating them. Per the germline V gene, CDR1 is SNHLY and CDR2 is FYNNEI. The CDR3 extends over 12 amino acids. This chain's CDR3 is CASSEGNQPQHF. The CDR3 DNA reads TGTGCCAGCAGTGAGGGAAATCAGCCCCAGCATTTT. The whole variable domain, filled in from reference TRBV2 and TRBJ1-5, reads EPEVTQTPSHQVTQMGQEVILRCVPISNHLYFYWYRQILGQKVEFLVSFYNNEISEKSEIFDDQFSVERPDGSNFTLKIRSTKLEDSAMYFCASSEGNQPQHFGDGTRLSIL.

CDR3 nucleotide sequence: TGTGCCAGCAGCGCCCGACTAGCGGAAAACAATGAGCAGTTCTTC. Protein product: CASSARLAENNEQFF. The chain is built from TRBV3-1 (or the pseudogene TRBV3-2) and TRBJ2-1; 9 bases align to TRBD2. This CDR3 region has 15 residues. Losses at the gene ends were 5 bases for V and 5 bases for J; bases not matched to a gene: 7. In germline, CDR1 is LGHDT, CDR2 YNNKEL (reference sequence).